This entry concerns a single T cell receptor (beta chain). The antigen remains undetermined. This CDR3 has 14 residues. From germline, CDR1 is LNHDA and CDR2 SQIVND (reference sequence). V shed 6 bases and J shed 5 bases, with 14 bases lying between them. The data originate from a study of T cell responses to AZD1222 COVID-19 vaccine. Study-wide points: Among AZD1222 vaccinees, only five or six were seropositive at baseline.

Sequencing used immunoSEQ multiplex PCR; TCRdb keeps in-frame clones, though not all of them. Of tens of thousands of clones listed, 92% are singletons. This sequence joins TRBV19 and TRBJ1-5, with D tentatively TRBD1 (5 bases). This specimen consisted of peripheral blood, obtained on day 0 of AZD1222 vaccination. The receptor comes from an adult in good health. The CDR3 spells CASRVEGRHQPQHF. For the CDR3, the DNA is TGTGCCAGTAGGGTGGAGGGACGCCATCAGCCCCAGCATTTT.